This is a list of T cell receptor beta chains from one sample in a study of blood T cell repertoires in COVID-19. Clones were read by immunoSEQ multiplex PCR, and TCRdb kept only the in-frame ones, dropping some. In the table there are 60,000 to 80,000 clones, 88% of which are singletons. The sample consisted of peripheral blood. The receptors derive from a human donor in a cohort sampled during active COVID-19. Each CDR3 is given with its conserved first and last residue. D genes are given only for firm matches. Rows may omit the clone size; those that give it use once, few, many or a size class.

CDR3 DNA: TGTGCCAGCAGCCAAGGGGCAGGGGGGCTCGGACAGCCCCAGCATTTT
CDR3 protein: CASSQGAGGLGQPQHF
V gene: TRBV4-2
clone size: -
D gene: TRBD1
J gene: TRBJ1-5

CDR3 DNA: TGCAGCGCAGGGGGCGCGCTGGATGAGGACACTGAAGCTTTCTTT
CDR3 protein: CSAGGALDEDTEAFF
V gene: TRBV29-1
clone size: once
D gene: TRBD1
J gene: TRBJ1-1

CDR3 DNA: TGTGCCTGGAGCTTCGGGGTGGGGGGAAGGAAACAATACGAGCAGTACTTC
CDR3 protein: CAWSFGVGGRKQYEQYF
V gene: TRBV30
clone size: -
D gene: -
J gene: TRBJ2-7

CDR3 DNA: TGTGCCAGTAGTAGCACCGTCAGGGGCATTGAGCAGTTCTTC
CDR3 protein: CASSSTVRGIEQFF
V gene: TRBV19
clone size: -
D gene: -
J gene: TRBJ2-1

CDR3 DNA: TGTGCCAGTAGTTATGACCCCAGCGATCAGGAGACCCAGTACTTC
CDR3 protein: CASSYDPSDQETQYF
V gene: TRBV19
clone size: -
D gene: -
J gene: TRBJ2-5

CDR3 DNA: TGTGCCAGCAGCTTATCCGCCGGAGCGACTAGATACAATGAGCAGTTCTTC
CDR3 protein: CASSLSAGATRYNEQFF
V gene: TRBV7-2
clone size: -
D gene: -
J gene: TRBJ2-1

CDR3 DNA: TGCGCCAGCAGCCAAGAGTCCGGACTAGTAGGCAATGAGCAGTTCTTC
CDR3 protein: CASSQESGLVGNEQFF
V gene: TRBV4-3
clone size: -
D gene: TRBD2
J gene: TRBJ2-1

CDR3 DNA: TGTGCCAGCAGTATTTCGCAAATGAGCGGCGGGGAGCTGTTTTTT
CDR3 protein: CASSISQMSGGELFF
V gene: TRBV6-2/TRBV6-3
clone size: once
D gene: -
J gene: TRBJ2-2

CDR3 DNA: TGTGCCAGCATGGGGGGGACTCTTTACAATGAGCAGTTCTTC
CDR3 protein: CASMGGTLYNEQFF
V gene: TRBV28
clone size: -
D gene: TRBD2
J gene: TRBJ2-1

CDR3 DNA: TGTGCCAGCAGGGCCTCCATACAAGATACGCAGTATTTT
CDR3 protein: CASRASIQDTQYF
V gene: TRBV3-1/TRBV3-2
clone size: -
D gene: -
J gene: TRBJ2-3

CDR3 DNA: TGTGCCAGCAGTCCAAGGGTAGCGGGGATCACAGATACGCAGTATTTT
CDR3 protein: CASSPRVAGITDTQYF
V gene: TRBV27
clone size: -
D gene: TRBD2
J gene: TRBJ2-3

CDR3 DNA: TGTGCCAGCAGCGTAGCCACTGGGGCCAACGTCCTGACTTTC
CDR3 protein: CASSVATGANVLTF
V gene: TRBV9
clone size: -
D gene: -
J gene: TRBJ2-6

CDR3 DNA: TGTGCCAGCTCACCACCGGGGGATTTTAGCGGGAGAATGATTGAGCAGTACTTC
CDR3 protein: CASSPPGDFSGRMIEQYF
V gene: TRBV18
clone size: -
D gene: TRBD2
J gene: TRBJ2-7

CDR3 DNA: TGTGCCAGCAGCTTCTCCGGGACTGGGGGGGATACGCAGTATTTT
CDR3 protein: CASSFSGTGGDTQYF
V gene: TRBV7-9
clone size: -
D gene: -
J gene: TRBJ2-3

CDR3 DNA: TGTGCCAGCAGCTTAGCCCCGACAGGGCGTACTAACTATGGCTACACCTTC
CDR3 protein: CASSLAPTGRTNYGYTF
V gene: TRBV7-2
clone size: -
D gene: TRBD1
J gene: TRBJ1-2

CDR3 DNA: TGTGCCAGCAGCGCTCGACAGGGCTATGGCTACACCTTC
CDR3 protein: CASSARQGYGYTF
V gene: TRBV9
clone size: -
D gene: TRBD1
J gene: TRBJ1-2

CDR3 DNA: TGTGCCAGCAGCGTAGACAGCGGGGTCTACAATGAGCAGTTCTTC
CDR3 protein: CASSVDSGVYNEQFF
V gene: TRBV9
clone size: -
D gene: TRBD2
J gene: TRBJ2-1

CDR3 DNA: TGTGCCAGCAGCCAAGGACTAGCGGGAAACAATGAGCAGTTCTTC
CDR3 protein: CASSQGLAGNNEQFF
V gene: TRBV4-2
clone size: -
D gene: TRBD2
J gene: TRBJ2-1

CDR3 DNA: TGTGCCAGCAGTTTTTGGGGCCCTATAGCCCCAGAGACCCAGTACTTC
CDR3 protein: CASSFWGPIAPETQYF
V gene: TRBV7-9
clone size: -
D gene: -
J gene: TRBJ2-5

CDR3 DNA: TGTGCCAGCGGACGGACAGGGGAGACAGATACGCAGTATTTT
CDR3 protein: CASGRTGETDTQYF
V gene: TRBV6-5
clone size: -
D gene: TRBD1
J gene: TRBJ2-3

CDR3 DNA: TGCGCCAGCAGCCAATCCAGGGTCAGAAATCAGCCCCAGCATTTT
CDR3 protein: CASSQSRVRNQPQHF
V gene: TRBV4-3
clone size: -
D gene: -
J gene: TRBJ1-5

CDR3 DNA: TGCGCCAGCAGCTTGGTGGGGGGACAGAGCAATGAGCAGTTCTTC
CDR3 protein: CASSLVGGQSNEQFF
V gene: TRBV5-1
clone size: -
D gene: -
J gene: TRBJ2-1

CDR3 DNA: TGTGCCAGCGCCCGCGTGGGGGGTGGGAACACTGAAGCTTTCTTT
CDR3 protein: CASARVGGGNTEAFF
V gene: TRBV9
clone size: -
D gene: -
J gene: TRBJ1-1

CDR3 DNA: TGTGCCAGCAGCTCACCACAGGGATTCACTGAAGCTTTCTTT
CDR3 protein: CASSSPQGFTEAFF
V gene: TRBV7-9
clone size: -
D gene: -
J gene: TRBJ1-1

CDR3 DNA: TGTGCCAGCAGTCCTGGGACTAGCGGGAGTAACGAGCAGTACTTC
CDR3 protein: CASSPGTSGSNEQYF
V gene: TRBV27
clone size: -
D gene: TRBD2
J gene: TRBJ2-7

CDR3 DNA: TGTGCCAGTAGGATGGGCGACAGGGGAAGAAATTCACCCCTCCACTTT
CDR3 protein: CASRMGDRGRNSPLHF
V gene: TRBV19
clone size: -
D gene: TRBD1
J gene: TRBJ1-6

CDR3 DNA: TGTGCCACCAGTGATTTGGTAGGGCGGGAGGTGAATTTT
CDR3 protein: CATSDLVGREVNF
V gene: TRBV24-1
clone size: -
D gene: TRBD2
J gene: TRBJ2-3